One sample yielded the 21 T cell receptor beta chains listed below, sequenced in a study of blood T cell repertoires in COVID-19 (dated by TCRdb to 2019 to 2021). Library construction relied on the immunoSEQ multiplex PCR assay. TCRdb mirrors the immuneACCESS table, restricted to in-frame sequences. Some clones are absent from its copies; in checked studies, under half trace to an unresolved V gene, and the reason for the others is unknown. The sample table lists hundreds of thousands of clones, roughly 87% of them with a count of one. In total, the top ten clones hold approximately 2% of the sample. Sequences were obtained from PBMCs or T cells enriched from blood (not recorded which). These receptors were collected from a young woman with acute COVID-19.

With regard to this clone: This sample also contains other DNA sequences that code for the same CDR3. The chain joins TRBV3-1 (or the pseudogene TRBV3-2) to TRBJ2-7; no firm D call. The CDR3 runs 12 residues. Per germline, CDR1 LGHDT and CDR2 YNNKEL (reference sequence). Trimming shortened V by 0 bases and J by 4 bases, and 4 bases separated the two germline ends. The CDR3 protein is CASSQDRYEQYF. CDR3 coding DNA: TGTGCCAGCAGCCAAGATAGATACGAGCAGTACTTC.

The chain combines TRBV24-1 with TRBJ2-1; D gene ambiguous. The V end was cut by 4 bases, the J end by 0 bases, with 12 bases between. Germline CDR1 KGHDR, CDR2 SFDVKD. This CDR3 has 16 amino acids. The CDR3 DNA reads TGTGCCACCAGTGACCCCGACAAAAGCTCCTACAATGAGCAGTTCTTC. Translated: CATSDPDKSSYNEQFF.

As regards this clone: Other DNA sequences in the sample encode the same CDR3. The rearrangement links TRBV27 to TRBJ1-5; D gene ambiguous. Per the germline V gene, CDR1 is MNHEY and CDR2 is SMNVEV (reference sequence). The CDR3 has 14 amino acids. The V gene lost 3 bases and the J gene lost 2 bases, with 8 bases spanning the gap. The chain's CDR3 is CASSFRQGNQPQHF. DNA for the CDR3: TGTGCCAGCAGTTTTCGTCAGGGCAATCAGCCCCAGCATTTT.

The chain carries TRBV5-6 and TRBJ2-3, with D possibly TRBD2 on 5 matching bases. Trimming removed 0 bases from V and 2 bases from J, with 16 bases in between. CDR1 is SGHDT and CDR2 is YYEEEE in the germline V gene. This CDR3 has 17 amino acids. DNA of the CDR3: TGTGCCAGCAGCTTGGTGGGCGTTTCGGACTCCACAGATACGCAGTATTTT. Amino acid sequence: CASSLVGVSDSTDTQYF. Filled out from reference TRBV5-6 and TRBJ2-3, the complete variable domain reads DAGVTQSPTHLIKTRGQQVTLRCSPKSGHDTVSWYQQALGQGPQFIFQYYEEEERQRGNFPDRFSGHQFPNYSSELNVNALLLGDSALYLCASSLVGVSDSTDTQYFGPGTRLTVL.

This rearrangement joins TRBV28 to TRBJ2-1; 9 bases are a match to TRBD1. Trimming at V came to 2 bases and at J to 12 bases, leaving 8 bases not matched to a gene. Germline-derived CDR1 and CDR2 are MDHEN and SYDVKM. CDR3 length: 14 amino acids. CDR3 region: CASSLGTGTKGQFF. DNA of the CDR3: TGTGCCAGCAGTTTAGGGACAGGGACCAAGGGGCAGTTCTTC.

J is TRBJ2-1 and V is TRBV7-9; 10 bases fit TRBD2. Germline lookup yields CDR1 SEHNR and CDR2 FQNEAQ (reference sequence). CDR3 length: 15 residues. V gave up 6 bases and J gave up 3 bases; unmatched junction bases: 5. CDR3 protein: CASRSSGGDYNEQFF. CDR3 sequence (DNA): TGTGCCAGCAGGTCTAGCGGGGGAGACTACAATGAGCAGTTCTTC.

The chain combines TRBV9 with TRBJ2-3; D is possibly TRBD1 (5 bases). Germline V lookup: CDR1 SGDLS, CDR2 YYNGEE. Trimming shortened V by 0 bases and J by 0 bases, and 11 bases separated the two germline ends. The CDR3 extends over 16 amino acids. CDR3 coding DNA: TGTGCCAGCAGCGTAGTTGGACACATTAGCACAGATACGCAGTATTTT. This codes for CASSVVGHISTDTQYF.

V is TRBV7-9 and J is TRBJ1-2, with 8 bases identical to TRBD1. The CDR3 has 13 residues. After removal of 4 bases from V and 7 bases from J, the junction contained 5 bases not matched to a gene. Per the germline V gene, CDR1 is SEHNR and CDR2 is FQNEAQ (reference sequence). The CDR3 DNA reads TGTGCCAGCAGCTCCCCACAGGGGGGTGGCTACACCTTC. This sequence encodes CASSSPQGGGYTF.

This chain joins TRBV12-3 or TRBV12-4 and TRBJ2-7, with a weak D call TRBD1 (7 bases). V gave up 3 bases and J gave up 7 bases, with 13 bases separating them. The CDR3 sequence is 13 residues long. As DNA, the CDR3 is TGTGCCAGCAGTTTGCACAGGGGAGGTGAGCAGTACTTC. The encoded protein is CASSLHRGGEQYF.

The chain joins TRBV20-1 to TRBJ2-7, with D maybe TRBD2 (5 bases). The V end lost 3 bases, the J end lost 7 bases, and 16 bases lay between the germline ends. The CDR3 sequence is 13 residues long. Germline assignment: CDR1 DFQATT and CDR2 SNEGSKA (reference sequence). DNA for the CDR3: TGCAGTGCTAGTCACCGGGTGACGGGGGAGCAGTACTTC. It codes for CSASHRVTGEQYF.

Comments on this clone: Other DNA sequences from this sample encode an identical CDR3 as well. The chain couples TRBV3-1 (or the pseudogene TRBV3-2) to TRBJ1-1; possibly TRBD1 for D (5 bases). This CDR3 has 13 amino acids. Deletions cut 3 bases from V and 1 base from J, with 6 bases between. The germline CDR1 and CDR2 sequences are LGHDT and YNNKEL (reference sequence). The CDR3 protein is CASSQGGNTEAFF. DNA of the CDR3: TGTGCCAGCAGCCAGGGGGGGAACACTGAAGCTTTCTTT.

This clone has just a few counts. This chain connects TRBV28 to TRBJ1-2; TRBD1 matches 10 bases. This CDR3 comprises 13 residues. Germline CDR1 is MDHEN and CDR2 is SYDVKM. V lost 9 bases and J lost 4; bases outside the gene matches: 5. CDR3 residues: CASGDRGLYGYTF. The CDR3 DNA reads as TGTGCCAGTGGGGACAGGGGCCTCTATGGCTACACCTTC.

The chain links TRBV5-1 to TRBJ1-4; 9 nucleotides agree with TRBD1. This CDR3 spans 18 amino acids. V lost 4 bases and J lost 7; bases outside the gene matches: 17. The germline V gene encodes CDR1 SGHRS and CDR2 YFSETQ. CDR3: CASSRGTGRTTLSEKLFF. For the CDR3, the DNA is TGCGCCAGCAGCCGCGGGACAGGGAGGACAACCCTTAGTGAAAAACTGTTTTTT.

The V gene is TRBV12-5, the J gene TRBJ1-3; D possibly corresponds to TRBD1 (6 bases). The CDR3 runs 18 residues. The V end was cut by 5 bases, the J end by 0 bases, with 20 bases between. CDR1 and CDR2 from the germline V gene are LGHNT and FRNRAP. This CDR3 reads CASGLQGGGLGSGNTIYF. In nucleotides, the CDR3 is TGTGCTAGTGGTCTCCAAGGCGGGGGCCTGGGCTCTGGAAACACCATATATTTT.

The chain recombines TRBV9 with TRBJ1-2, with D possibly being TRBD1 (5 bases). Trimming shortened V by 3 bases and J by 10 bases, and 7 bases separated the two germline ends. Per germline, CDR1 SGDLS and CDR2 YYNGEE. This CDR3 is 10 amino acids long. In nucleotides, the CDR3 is TGTGCCAGCAGCGGCAGGGTCTACACCTTC. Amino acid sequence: CASSGRVYTF.

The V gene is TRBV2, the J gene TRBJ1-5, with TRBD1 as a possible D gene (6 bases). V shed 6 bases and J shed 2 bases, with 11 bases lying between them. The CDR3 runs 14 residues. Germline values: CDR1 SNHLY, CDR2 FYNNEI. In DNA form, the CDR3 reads TGTGCCAGCAGCGGGGAGGGGGGCAATCAGCCCCAGCATTTT. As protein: CASSGEGGNQPQHF.

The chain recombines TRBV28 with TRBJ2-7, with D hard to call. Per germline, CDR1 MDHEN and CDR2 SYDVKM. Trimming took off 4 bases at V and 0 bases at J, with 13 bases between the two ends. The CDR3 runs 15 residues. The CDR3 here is CASSSPLGSSYEQYF. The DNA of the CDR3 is TGTGCCAGCAGTTCCCCGCTGGGCAGCTCCTACGAGCAGTACTTC.

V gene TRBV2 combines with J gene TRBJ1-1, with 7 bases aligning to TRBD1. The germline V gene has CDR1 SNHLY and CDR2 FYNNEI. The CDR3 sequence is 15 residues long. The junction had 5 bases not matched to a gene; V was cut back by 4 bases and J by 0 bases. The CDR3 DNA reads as TGTGCCAGCAGTGTCCAGGGGGATTTGAACACTGAAGCTTTCTTT. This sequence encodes CASSVQGDLNTEAFF.

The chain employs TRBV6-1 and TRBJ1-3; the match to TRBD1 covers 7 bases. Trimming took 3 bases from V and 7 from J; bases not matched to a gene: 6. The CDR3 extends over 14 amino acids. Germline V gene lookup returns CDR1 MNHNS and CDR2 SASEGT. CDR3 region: CASSETGWRNTIYF. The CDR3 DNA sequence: TGTGCCAGCAGTGAGACAGGGTGGAGGAACACCATATATTTT.

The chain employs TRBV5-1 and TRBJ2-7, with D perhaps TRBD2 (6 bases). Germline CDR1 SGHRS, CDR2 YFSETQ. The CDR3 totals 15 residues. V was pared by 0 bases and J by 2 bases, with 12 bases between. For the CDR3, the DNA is TGCGCCAGCAGCTTGGCCGGGACTGTCGCCTACGAGCAGTACTTC. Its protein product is CASSLAGTVAYEQYF. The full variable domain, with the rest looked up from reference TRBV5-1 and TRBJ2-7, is KAGVTQTPRYLIKTRGQQVTLSCSPISGHRSVSWYQQTPGQGLQFLFEYFSETQRNKGNFPGRFSGRQFSNSRSEMNVSTLELGDSALYLCASSLAGTVAYEQYFGPGTRLTVT.

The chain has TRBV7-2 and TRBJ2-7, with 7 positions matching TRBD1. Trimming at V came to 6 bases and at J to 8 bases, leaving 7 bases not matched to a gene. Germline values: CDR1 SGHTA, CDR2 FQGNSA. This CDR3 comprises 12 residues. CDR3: CASSRDSSKQYF. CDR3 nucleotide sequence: TGTGCCAGCAGTCGGGACAGCTCCAAGCAGTACTTC.